This TCR beta chain derives from a study of shared clonotypes between healthy human individuals. Study outcomes and limitations: Naive subsets tended to show greater estimated richness than memory subsets.

The ends were cut back, 3 bases at V and 7 bases at J, with 12 bases in the middle. The length of the CDR3 is 13 residues. The germline V gene has CDR1 MDHEN and CDR2 SYDVKM. Assay: immunoSEQ multiplex PCR; the TCRdb copy retains only in-frame clones and omits some. The sample contains about 2 million clones, about 94% of which appear only once. Naive-designated CD8 cells lacked CD45RO, were positively enriched for CCR7, and omitted terminally differentiated effector memory CD45RA+ cells. Points on this clone: Its antigen is currently unknown.

The specimen was naive CD8+ T cells sorted from blood. The chain employs TRBV28 and TRBJ1-1, with a possible D match to TRBD1 (6 bases). The receptor's source is a man aged 18 to 30 in good health. The DNA for the CDR3 is TGTGCCAGCAGTTTCAGGGGCCACTTTGAAGCTTTCTTT. Its translation is CASSFRGHFEAFF. The whole variable domain, filled in from reference TRBV28 and TRBJ1-1, reads DVKVTQSSRYLVKRTGEKVFLECVQDMDHENMFWYRQDPGLGLRLIYFSYDVKMKEKGDIPEGYSVSREKKERFSLILESASTNQTSMYLCASSFRGHFEAFFGQGTRLTVV.